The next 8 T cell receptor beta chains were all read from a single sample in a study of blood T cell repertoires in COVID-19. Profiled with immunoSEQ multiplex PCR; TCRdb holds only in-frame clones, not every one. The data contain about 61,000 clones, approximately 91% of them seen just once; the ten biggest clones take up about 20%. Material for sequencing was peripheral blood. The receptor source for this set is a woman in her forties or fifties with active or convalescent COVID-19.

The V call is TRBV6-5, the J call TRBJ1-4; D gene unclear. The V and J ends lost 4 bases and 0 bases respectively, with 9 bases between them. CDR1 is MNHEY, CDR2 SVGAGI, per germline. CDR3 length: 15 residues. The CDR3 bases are TGTGCCAGCAGTTCGGGTGTTGCAACTAATGAAAAACTGTTTTTT. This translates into CASSSGVATNEKLFF.

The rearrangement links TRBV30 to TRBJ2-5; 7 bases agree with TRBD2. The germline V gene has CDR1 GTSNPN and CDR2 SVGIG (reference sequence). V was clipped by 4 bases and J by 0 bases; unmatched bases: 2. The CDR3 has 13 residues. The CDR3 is CAWTSGNQETQYF. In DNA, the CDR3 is TGTGCCTGGACTAGCGGAAACCAAGAGACCCAGTACTTC.

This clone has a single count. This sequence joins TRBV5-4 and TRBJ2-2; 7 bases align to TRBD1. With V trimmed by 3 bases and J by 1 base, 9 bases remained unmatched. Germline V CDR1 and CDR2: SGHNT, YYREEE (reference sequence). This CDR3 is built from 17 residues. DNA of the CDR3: TGTGCCAGCAGCTCCAAAAAGGGACAGTTGAACACCGGGGAGCTGTTTTTT. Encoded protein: CASSSKKGQLNTGELFF.

Written as DNA, the CDR3 is TGTGCCAGCAGCCCTTCGGGGGGCTCCTACGAGCAGTACTTC. Its protein is CASSPSGGSYEQYF. The gene calls are TRBV9 and TRBJ2-7; 7 nucleotides agree with TRBD2. V was pared by 4 bases and J by 0 bases, with 4 bases of the junction left unmatched. CDR3 length equals 14 residues. Germline V gene sequence: CDR1 SGDLS, CDR2 YYNGEE.

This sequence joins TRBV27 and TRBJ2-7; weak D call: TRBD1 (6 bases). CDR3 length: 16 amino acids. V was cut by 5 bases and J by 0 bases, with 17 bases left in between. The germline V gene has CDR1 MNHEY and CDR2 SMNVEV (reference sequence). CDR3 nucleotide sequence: TGTGCCAGCAGTCCATCGGACAGCTTGAGCTCCTACGAGCAGTACTTC. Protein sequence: CASSPSDSLSSYEQYF.

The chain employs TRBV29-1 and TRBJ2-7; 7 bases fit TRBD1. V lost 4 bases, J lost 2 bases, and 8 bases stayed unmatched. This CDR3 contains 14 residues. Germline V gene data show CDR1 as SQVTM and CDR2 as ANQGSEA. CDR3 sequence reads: CSVANPGQTYEQYF. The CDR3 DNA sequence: TGCAGCGTTGCAAACCCGGGACAGACCTACGAGCAGTACTTC.

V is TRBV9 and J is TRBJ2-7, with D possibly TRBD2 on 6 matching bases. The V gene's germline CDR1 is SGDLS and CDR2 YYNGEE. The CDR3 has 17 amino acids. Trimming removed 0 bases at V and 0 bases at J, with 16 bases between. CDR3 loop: CASSVGESGLSSYEQYF. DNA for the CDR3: TGTGCCAGCAGCGTAGGAGAGAGCGGACTAAGCTCCTACGAGCAGTACTTC.

CDR3: CASSARTGGQETQYF. The CDR3 coding sequence is TGTGCCAGCAGCGCAAGGACAGGGGGGCAAGAGACCCAGTACTTC. V is TRBV28 and J is TRBJ2-5, with 10 bases identical to TRBD1. This CDR3 has 15 residues. V shed 6 bases and J 2 bases; nucleotides not matched to a gene: 6. Germline CDR1 is MDHEN and CDR2 is SYDVKM.